This T cell receptor (beta chain) was obtained from a study of CD8 T cells in ankylosing spondylitis. Study-wide points: Reports of some motif variants in reactive arthritis synovial fluid and blood predate this one. Researchers report that disease-linked clones proved CD8+ and relatively rare in peripheral blood. Ankylosing spondylitis blood seemed to carry a telltale TCR beta motif made of under ten highly homologous variants.

This clonotype was seen ten or more times. Its specificity is unknown. Using quantitative 5'-RACE with molecular barcodes, the authors made TCR beta libraries. TCRdb reprocessed the 5' RACE reads with MiXCR, giving one entry per CDR3 protein. The top ten clones hold 6.8% of a sample with under 300,000 distinct CDR3 sequences, over 8.5% of them seen once. Germline CDR1 is KGHDR and CDR2 is SFDVKD. The CDR3 covers 15 residues. The ends lost 5 bases at V and 1 base at J; junction bases unmatched: 6. The sequenced sample was blood, either unsorted or a sorted T cell fraction (not recorded which). The chain employs TRBV24-1 and TRBJ2-7; 8 positions match TRBD1. The sequence was obtained from a male donor with ankylosing spondylitis or in good health (not recorded which). The CDR3 reads CATSGTGPGSYEQYF. CDR3 nucleotides: TGTGCCACCAGTGGGACAGGGCCCGGATCCTACGAGCAGTACTTC.